One sample yielded the 18 T cell receptor beta chains listed below, sequenced in a study of blood T cell repertoires in COVID-19. Produced via immunoSEQ multiplex PCR; TCRdb's table is partial and in-frame only. Altogether a few hundred thousand clones are present, 70% to 90% being singletons, with the ten largest covering 7% to 7.5%. The sequencing input was peripheral blood. These receptors were collected from a woman aged 55-70 years with COVID-19, enrolled during active disease.

J is TRBJ2-2 and V is TRBV3-1 (or the pseudogene TRBV3-2); the D is unclear. The length of the CDR3 is 13 residues. Germline V gene sequence: CDR1 LGHDT, CDR2 YNNKEL (reference sequence). V was pared by 0 bases and J by 8 bases, with 7 bases between. The DNA for the CDR3 is TGTGCCAGCAGCCAAGAATCGCGTGGGGAGCTGTTTTTT. This codes for CASSQESRGELFF.

The rearrangement joins TRBV25-1 to TRBJ2-3; 7 bases fit TRBD1. J lost 2 bases, V lost 4 bases, and 6 bases had no gene match. The CDR3 is 15 residues long. The V gene's germline CDR1 is MGHDK and CDR2 SYGVNS. CDR3 DNA sequence: TGTGCCAGCAGTGGGGGGACAGTTCTCACAGATACGCAGTATTTT. It codes for CASSGGTVLTDTQYF.

CDR3 region: CASGRQQGSYEQYF. DNA of the CDR3: TGTGCTAGTGGCCGACAACAGGGTTCCTACGAGCAGTACTTC. The chain is built from TRBV12-5 and TRBJ2-7, with D tentatively TRBD1 (6 bases). V lost 6 bases, J lost 1 base, and 13 bases lay in between. The length of the CDR3 is 14 residues. The germline V gene encodes CDR1 LGHNT and CDR2 FRNRAP. Filled out from reference TRBV12-5 and TRBJ2-7, the complete variable domain reads DARVTQTPRHKVTEMGQEVTMRCQPILGHNTVFWYRQTMMQGLELLAYFRNRAPLDDSGMPKDRFSAEMPDATLATLKIQPSEPRDSAVYFCASGRQQGSYEQYFGPGTRLTVT.

The chain is built from TRBV19 and TRBJ2-7; 10 bases map to TRBD2. This CDR3 contains 15 residues. Germline values: CDR1 LNHDA, CDR2 SQIVND (reference sequence). V lost 4 bases and J lost 0; bases outside the gene matches: 3. Here the CDR3 reads CASSTLAGASYEQYF. CDR3 nucleotides: TGTGCCAGTAGTACCCTAGCGGGGGCCTCCTACGAGCAGTACTTC.

The chain links TRBV21-1 to TRBJ1-3; no DNA check was done on the table's D call, TRBD1. TRBV21-1 is a known pseudogene. The length of the CDR3 is 16 residues. This CDR3 reads CASSKDQGAVGNTIYF. DNA of the CDR3: TGTGCCAGCAGCAAAGACCAGGGGGCGGTTGGAAACACCATATATTTT.

The CDR3 region is CASSPRGAVGVSTDTQYF. The CDR3 bases are TGTGCCAGCAGCCCCCGGGGAGCTGTGGGTGTTAGCACAGATACGCAGTATTTT. This sequence joins TRBV5-4 and TRBJ2-3; TRBD2 is a possible D gene (5 bases). Germline V gene sequence: CDR1 SGHNT, CDR2 YYREEE (reference sequence). Trimming shortened V by 4 bases and J by 0 bases, and 21 bases separated the two germline ends. The CDR3 totals 18 residues.

This clone was detected once. The chain is built from TRBV24-1 and TRBJ2-5; 9 nucleotides align to TRBD1. From germline, CDR1 is KGHDR and CDR2 SFDVKD. J lost 5 bases, V lost 3 bases, and 6 bases had no gene match. The CDR3 is 15 amino acids. The CDR3 spells CATSDPQGAGETQYF. Here the CDR3 DNA reads TGTGCCACCAGTGATCCACAGGGGGCCGGGGAGACCCAGTACTTC.

This clone was counted only a few times. In DNA form, the CDR3 reads TGTGCCAGCAGCTCCGGGACAGGCCATGGCTACACCTTC. Translating gives CASSSGTGHGYTF. J is TRBJ1-2 and V is TRBV5-6, with 8 bases matching TRBD1. Trimming cost V 3 bases and J 6 bases; bases outside gene matches: 4. CDR3 length: 13 amino acids. From germline, CDR1 is SGHDT and CDR2 YYEEEE.

The chain employs TRBV2 and TRBJ2-3; D is uncertain. Trimming removed 11 bases from V and 2 bases from J, with 14 bases in between. Germline V gives CDR1 SNHLY, CDR2 FYNNEI. This CDR3 region has 13 residues. CDR3 sequence (DNA): TGTGCCGCGACAAGCACAGACACAGATACGCAGTATTTT. Translating it yields CAATSTDTDTQYF.

Only one count was recorded for this clone. The chain joins TRBV6-5 to TRBJ1-6; D is perhaps TRBD1 (5 bases). V lost 2 bases, J lost 8 bases, and 10 bases lay in between. The germline gives CDR1 MNHEY, CDR2 SVGAGI. The CDR3 consists of 14 residues. CDR3 in amino acids: CASSYGDSHSPLHF. The DNA for the CDR3 is TGTGCCAGCAGTTACGGGGACTCACATTCACCCCTCCACTTT.

This chain links TRBV5-4 with TRBJ2-3, with TRBD1 matching over 10 bases. CDR1 SGHNT and CDR2 YYREEE come from the germline V gene (reference sequence). There are 14 residues in the CDR3. The junction had 6 bases not matched to a gene; V was cut back by 5 bases and J by 6 bases. CDR3 sequence reads: CASRGQGGSDTQYF. The CDR3, as DNA: TGTGCCAGCAGAGGACAGGGGGGGTCGGATACGCAGTATTTT.

The sample holds one count of this clone. The rearrangement uses TRBV10-2 and TRBJ1-2; possible D gene TRBD1, 5 bases. There are 14 residues in the CDR3. V was trimmed by 0 bases and J by 3 bases, leaving 8 bases between them. Germline values: CDR1 WSHSY, CDR2 SAAADI. CDR3: CASSESTGDYGYTF. CDR3 nucleotides: TGCGCCAGCAGTGAGTCGACGGGGGACTATGGCTACACCTTC.

Only one count was recorded for this clone. V usage is TRBV19 and J usage is TRBJ1-1; no definite D call. Germline loops: CDR1 LNHDA, CDR2 SQIVND (reference sequence). Trimming left V 4 bases short and J 6 bases short, with 12 bases between. The CDR3 is made up of 13 amino acids. CDR3 loop: CASSTGRGAEAFF. The CDR3 DNA follows: TGTGCCAGTAGTACCGGGCGGGGTGCTGAAGCTTTCTTT.

The genes are TRBV21-1 and TRBJ1-5. TRBV21-1 is designated a pseudogene. This CDR3 contains 15 residues. CDR3 in amino acids: CASRIYKGGNQPQHF. CDR3 nucleotide sequence: TGTGCCAGCCGGATTTATAAGGGAGGCAATCAGCCCCAGCATTTT.

The chain links TRBV2 to TRBJ1-1; perhaps TRBD1 as D (6 bases). CDR3 size: 13 residues. The V gene's germline CDR1 is SNHLY and CDR2 FYNNEI. The V and J ends lost 4 bases and 11 bases respectively, with 17 bases between them. CDR3 sequence (DNA): TGTGCCAGCAGTGTACGAGCAGGGGAGGGTGCTTTCTTT. Its protein product is CASSVRAGEGAFF.

The V gene is TRBV6-5, the J gene TRBJ2-1; 10 nucleotides align to TRBD2. J lost 2 bases, V lost 4 bases, and 5 bases had no gene match. Germline V lookup: CDR1 MNHEY, CDR2 SVGAGI. The CDR3 extends over 16 amino acids. DNA of the CDR3: TGTGCCAGCAGTTCCTCTAGCGGGGGCCCCTACAATGAGCAGTTCTTC. Amino acid sequence: CASSSSSGGPYNEQFF.

The chain recombines TRBV5-8 with TRBJ2-3; D remains unclear. This CDR3 is built from 14 residues. Germline V gives CDR1 SGHTS, CDR2 YDEGEE. Trimming stripped 3 bases from V and 4 bases from J, with 12 bases between. The CDR3 loop is CASSSGRFADTQYF. The CDR3 nucleotides read TGTGCCAGCAGCTCGGGTCGTTTTGCAGATACGCAGTATTTT.

The J gene is TRBJ1-1, the V gene TRBV18; 8 bases match TRBD1. Germline V lookup: CDR1 KGHSH, CDR2 LQKENI. The V and J ends lost 0 bases and 7 bases, in that order; junction bases with no gene match: 10. The CDR3 has 16 residues. The DNA for the CDR3 is TGTGCCAGCTCACCACCGGGGACAGGCGAAGGAGGTGAAGCTTTCTTT. Translating gives CASSPPGTGEGGEAFF.